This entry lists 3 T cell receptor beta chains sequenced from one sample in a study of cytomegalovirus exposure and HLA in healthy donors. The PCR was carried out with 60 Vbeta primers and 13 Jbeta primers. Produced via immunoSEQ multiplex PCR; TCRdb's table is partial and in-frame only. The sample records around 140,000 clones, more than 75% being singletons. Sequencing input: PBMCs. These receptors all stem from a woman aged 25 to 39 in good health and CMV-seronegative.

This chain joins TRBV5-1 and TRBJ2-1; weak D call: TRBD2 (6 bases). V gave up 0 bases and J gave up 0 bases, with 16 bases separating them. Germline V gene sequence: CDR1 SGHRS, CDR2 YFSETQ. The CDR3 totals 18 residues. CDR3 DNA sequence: TGCGCCAGCAGCTTGGGACTCGGGGGTCAGAGCTCCTACAATGAGCAGTTCTTC. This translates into CASSLGLGGQSSYNEQFF.

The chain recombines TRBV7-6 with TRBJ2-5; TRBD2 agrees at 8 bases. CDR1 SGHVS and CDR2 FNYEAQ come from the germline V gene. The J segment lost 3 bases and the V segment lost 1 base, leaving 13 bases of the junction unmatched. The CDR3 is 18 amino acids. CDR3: CASSLDPGGRDREETQYF. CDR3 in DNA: TGTGCCAGCAGCTTAGACCCGGGGGGGCGGGATAGGGAAGAGACCCAGTACTTC.

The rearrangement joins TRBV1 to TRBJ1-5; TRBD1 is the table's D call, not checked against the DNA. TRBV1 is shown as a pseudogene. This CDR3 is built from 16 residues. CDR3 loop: CTSSPNQQGSNQPQHF. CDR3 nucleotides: TGCACCAGCAGCCCGAATCAACAGGGTAGCAATCAGCCCCAGCATTTT.